This T cell receptor (beta chain) is from a study of a mutant IDH1 vaccine in newly diagnosed glioma. Sequenced by immunoSEQ multiplex PCR; TCRdb stores in-frame clones only, minus some. Here the sample spans 25,000 to 35,000 clones, around nine tenths being singletons. Details on this clone: Its target is unknown. One end of the junction fails to match germline, which may point to a read error.

The germline V gene encodes CDR1 MGHRA and CDR2 YSYEKL. CDR3 length: 15 residues. Indicated time point: week 23, last vaccination. It was 300 ug of mutant IDH1 20-mer peptide that made up each vaccine dose, given with topical imiquimod. Donors had new IDH1-mutant astrocytomas of WHO grade 3 or 4 (ATRX-lost). This rearrangement joins TRBV4-1 to TRBJ2-7, with 10 positions matching TRBD2. The TCR was taken from a man in his forties or fifties with glioma. The sample was PBMCs, taken from a glioma patient whose treatment included an IDH1 peptide vaccine. The DNA of the CDR3 is TGCGCCAGCAGCCAAGGACTAGCGGGTCTTTACGGGCAGTACTTC. Residues: CASSQGLAGLYGQYF.